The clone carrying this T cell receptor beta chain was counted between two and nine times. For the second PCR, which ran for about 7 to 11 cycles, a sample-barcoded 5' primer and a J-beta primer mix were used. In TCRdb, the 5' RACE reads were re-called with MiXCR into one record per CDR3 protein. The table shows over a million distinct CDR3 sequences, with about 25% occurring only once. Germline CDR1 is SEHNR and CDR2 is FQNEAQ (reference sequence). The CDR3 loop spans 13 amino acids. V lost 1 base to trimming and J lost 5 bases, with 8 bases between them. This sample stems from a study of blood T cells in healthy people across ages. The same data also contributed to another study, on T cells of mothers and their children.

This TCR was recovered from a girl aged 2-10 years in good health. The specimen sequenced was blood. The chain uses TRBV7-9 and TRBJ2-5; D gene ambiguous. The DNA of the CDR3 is TGTGCCAGCAGCTTAGTGGCGTCCGAGACCCAGTACTTC. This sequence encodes CASSLVASETQYF. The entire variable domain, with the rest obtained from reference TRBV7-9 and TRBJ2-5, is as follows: DTGVSQNPRHKITKRGQNVTFRCDPISEHNRLYWYRQTLGQGPEFLTYFQNEAQLEKSRLLSDRFSAERPKGSFSTLEIQRTEQGDSAMYLCASSLVASETQYFGPGTRLLVL.